This T cell receptor beta chain came from a study of T cell responses to AZD1222 COVID-19 vaccine. Sequenced by immunoSEQ multiplex PCR; TCRdb stores in-frame clones only, minus some. The repertoire has roughly 180,000 clones, 90% to 95% of them found once; the top ten carry 9.2%. The CDR3 consists of 13 residues. The V gene's germline CDR1 is SGHRS and CDR2 YFSETQ. V was clipped by 3 bases and J by 5 bases; unmatched bases: 3. The sample consisted of peripheral blood, taken on day 0 of AZD1222 vaccination. V is TRBV5-1 and J is TRBJ2-7, with 9 bases identical to TRBD2. This receptor was obtained from an adult in good health. The CDR3 DNA sequence: TGCGCCAGCAGCTGGGGACTAGCCGACGAGCAGTACTTC. It codes for CASSWGLADEQYF.